The sequence of this TCR beta chain was determined in a study of beta chain features in type 1 diabetes. Investigators reverse transcribed all isolated RNA, so they sequenced expressed TCRB transcripts. The repertoire was sequenced with immunoSEQ multiplex PCR; TCRdb's copy has only in-frame clones and lacks some. The sample has about 110,000 clones; 30% to 40% are singletons. Study-level results: It was among patients, rather than healthy donors, that naive, central memory and Treg TCRB repertoires appeared more similar. Across all four CD4+ subsets, people with type 1 diabetes showed modestly shorter TCRB CDR3s. High-TCR-expressing cells could be over-represented by cDNA sequencing.

Of note for this clone: Its antigen is as yet unknown.

The CDR3 runs 11 residues. Looked up from germline, CDR1 is MDHEN and CDR2 is SYDVKM. Between the trimmed V and J ends, which lost 10 bases and 4 bases, there was a span of 10 bases. The sample was stem cell memory CD4+ T cells from blood. The receptor comes from a woman aged 18-29 years in good health. The V call is TRBV28, the J call TRBJ2-5; D is unresolved. CDR3 amino acids: CAISLRETQYF. As DNA, the CDR3 is TGTGCCATTTCGCTGAGAGAGACCCAGTACTTC.